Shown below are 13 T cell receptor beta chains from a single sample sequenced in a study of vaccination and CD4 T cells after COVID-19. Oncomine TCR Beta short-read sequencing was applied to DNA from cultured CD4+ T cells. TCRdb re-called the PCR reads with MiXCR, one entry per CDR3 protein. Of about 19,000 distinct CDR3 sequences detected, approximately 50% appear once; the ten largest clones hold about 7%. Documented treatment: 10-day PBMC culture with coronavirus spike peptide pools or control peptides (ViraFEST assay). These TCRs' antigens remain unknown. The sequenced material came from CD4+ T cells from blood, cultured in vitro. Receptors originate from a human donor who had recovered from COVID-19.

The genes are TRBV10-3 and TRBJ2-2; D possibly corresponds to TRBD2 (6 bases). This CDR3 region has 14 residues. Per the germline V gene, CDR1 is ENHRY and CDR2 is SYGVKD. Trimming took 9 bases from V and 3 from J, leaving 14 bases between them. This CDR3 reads CAMGLATDTGELFF. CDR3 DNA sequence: TGTGCCATGGGGCTAGCGACCGACACCGGGGAGCTGTTTTTT.

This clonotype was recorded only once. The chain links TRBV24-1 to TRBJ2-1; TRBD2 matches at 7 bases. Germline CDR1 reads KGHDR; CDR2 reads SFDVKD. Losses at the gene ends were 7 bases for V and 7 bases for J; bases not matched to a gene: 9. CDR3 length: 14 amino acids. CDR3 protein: CATSRTSVANEQFF. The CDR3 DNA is TGTGCCACCAGCCGGACTAGTGTAGCAAATGAGCAGTTCTTC.

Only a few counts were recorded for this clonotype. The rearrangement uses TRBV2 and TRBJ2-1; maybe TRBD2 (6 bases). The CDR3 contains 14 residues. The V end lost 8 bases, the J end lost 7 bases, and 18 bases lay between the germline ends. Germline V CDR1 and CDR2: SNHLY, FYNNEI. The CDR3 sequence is CASGGREWRNEQFF. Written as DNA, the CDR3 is TGTGCCAGCGGAGGCCGGGAGTGGAGGAATGAGCAGTTCTTC.

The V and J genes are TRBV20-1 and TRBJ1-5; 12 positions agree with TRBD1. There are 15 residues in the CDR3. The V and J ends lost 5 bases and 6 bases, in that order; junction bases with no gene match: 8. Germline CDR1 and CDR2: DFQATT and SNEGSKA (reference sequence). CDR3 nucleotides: TGCAGTGCTGCACCGGGACAGGGGGCTGTTCAGCCCCAGCATTTT. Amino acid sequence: CSAAPGQGAVQPQHF.

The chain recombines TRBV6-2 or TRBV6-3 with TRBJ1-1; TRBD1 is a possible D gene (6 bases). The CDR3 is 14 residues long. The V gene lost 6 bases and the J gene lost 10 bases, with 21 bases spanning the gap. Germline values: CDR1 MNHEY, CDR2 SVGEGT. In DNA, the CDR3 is TGTGCCAGCAGCTTGTCGACAGGAGGGGGGGGAGCTTTCTTT. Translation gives CASSLSTGGGGAFF.

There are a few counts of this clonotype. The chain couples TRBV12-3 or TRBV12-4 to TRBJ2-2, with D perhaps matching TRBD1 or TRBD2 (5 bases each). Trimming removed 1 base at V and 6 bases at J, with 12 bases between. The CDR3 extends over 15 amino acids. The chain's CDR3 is CASSLGGVRAGELFF. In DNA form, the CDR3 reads TGTGCCAGCAGTTTAGGAGGGGTCAGGGCCGGGGAGCTGTTTTTT.

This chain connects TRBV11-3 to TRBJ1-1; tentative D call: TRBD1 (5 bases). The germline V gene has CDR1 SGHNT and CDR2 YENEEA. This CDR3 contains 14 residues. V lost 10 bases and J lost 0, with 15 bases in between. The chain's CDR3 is CATTLGRMNTEAFF. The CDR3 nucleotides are TGTGCCACCACCCTGGGGCGGATGAACACTGAAGCTTTCTTT. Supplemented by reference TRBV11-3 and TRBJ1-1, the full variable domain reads EAGVVQSPRYKIIEKKQPVAFWCNPISGHNTLYWYLQNLGQGPELLIRYENEEAVDDSQLPKDRFSAERLKGVDSTLKIQPAELGDSAVYLCATTLGRMNTEAFFGQGTRLTVV.

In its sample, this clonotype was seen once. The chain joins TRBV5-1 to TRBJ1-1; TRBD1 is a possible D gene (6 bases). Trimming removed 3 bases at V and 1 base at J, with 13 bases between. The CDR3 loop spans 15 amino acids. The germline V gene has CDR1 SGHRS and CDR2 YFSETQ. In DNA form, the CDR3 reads TGCGCCAGCAGCTCCCCGACAGGAGGGAACACTGAAGCTTTCTTT. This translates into CASSSPTGGNTEAFF.

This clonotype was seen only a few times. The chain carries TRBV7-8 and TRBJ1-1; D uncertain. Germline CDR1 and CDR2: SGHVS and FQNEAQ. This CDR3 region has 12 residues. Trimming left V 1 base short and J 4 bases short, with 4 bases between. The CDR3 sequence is CASSLVPTEAFF. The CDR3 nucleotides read TGTGCCAGCAGCTTAGTTCCCACTGAAGCTTTCTTT. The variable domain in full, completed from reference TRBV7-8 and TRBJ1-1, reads GAGVSQSPRYKVAKRGQDVALRCDPISGHVSLFWYQQALGQGPEFLTYFQNEAQLDKSGLPSDRFFAERPEGSVSTLKIQRTQQEDSAVYLCASSLVPTEAFFGQGTRLTVV.

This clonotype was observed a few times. In nucleotides, the CDR3 is TGTGCCAGCAGCTCCCGGACATCCCTTGGGGTGAACACTGAAGCTTTCTTT. As protein: CASSSRTSLGVNTEAFF. J is TRBJ1-1 and V is TRBV7-9; TRBD1 might be the D (5 bases). The V gene's germline CDR1 is SEHNR and CDR2 FQNEAQ (reference sequence). This CDR3 is 17 amino acids long. V was pared by 4 bases and J by 0 bases, with 18 bases between.

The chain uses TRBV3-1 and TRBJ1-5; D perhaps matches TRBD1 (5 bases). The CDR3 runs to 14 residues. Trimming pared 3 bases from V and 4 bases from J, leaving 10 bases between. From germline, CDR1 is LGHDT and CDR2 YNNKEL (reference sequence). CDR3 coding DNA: TGTGCCAGCAGCCATGGGGCGAGAAATCAGCCCCAGCATTTT. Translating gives CASSHGARNQPQHF.

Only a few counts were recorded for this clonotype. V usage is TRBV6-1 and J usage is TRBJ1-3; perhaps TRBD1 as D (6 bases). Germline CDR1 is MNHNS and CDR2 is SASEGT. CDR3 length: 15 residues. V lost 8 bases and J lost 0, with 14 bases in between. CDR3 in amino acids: CASGLQGYSGNTIYF. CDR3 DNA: TGTGCCAGCGGCCTACAGGGCTACTCTGGAAACACCATATATTTT.

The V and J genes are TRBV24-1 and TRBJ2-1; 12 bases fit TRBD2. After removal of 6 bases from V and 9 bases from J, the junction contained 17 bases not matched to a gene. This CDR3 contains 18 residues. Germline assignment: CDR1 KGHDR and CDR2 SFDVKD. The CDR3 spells CATSMETSGSSELGEQFF. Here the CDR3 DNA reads TGTGCCACCAGTATGGAGACTAGCGGGAGTTCTGAATTAGGTGAGCAGTTCTTC.